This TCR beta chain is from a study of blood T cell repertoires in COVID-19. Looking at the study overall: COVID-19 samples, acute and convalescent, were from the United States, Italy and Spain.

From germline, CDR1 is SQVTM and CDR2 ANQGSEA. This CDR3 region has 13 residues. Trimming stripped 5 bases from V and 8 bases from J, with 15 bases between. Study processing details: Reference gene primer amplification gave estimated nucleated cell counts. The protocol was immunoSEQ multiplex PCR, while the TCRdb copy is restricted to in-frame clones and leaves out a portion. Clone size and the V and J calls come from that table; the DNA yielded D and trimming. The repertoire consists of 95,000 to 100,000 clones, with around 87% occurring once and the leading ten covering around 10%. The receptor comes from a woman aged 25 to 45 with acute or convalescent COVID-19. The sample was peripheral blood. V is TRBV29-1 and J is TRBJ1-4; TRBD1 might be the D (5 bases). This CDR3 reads CSVSSGGGEKLFF. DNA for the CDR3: TGCAGCGTTTCAAGCGGGGGTGGGGAAAAACTGTTTTTT.